These 2 T cell receptor beta chains originate from one sample sequenced in a study of shared clonotypes between healthy human individuals. The repertoire was sequenced with immunoSEQ multiplex PCR; TCRdb's copy has only in-frame clones and lacks some. The data contain roughly 2.5 million clones, 90% to 95% of them singletons. The specimen was naive CD4+ T cells sorted from blood. The subset: CD45RA+ positively selected. Receptors were obtained from a man younger than 35 in good health.

The V call is TRBV5-1, the J call TRBJ1-4, with TRBD1 matching 8 bases. Trimming cost V 7 bases and J 8 bases; bases outside gene matches: 7. Germline assignment: CDR1 SGHRS and CDR2 YFSETQ. The CDR3 runs to 13 residues. The CDR3 DNA follows: TGCGCCAGCGAAGGACAGGGAGACGAAAAACTGTTTTTT. Protein product: CASEGQGDEKLFF.

The chain's CDR3 is CASSPQLGQGGHEQYF. Here the CDR3 DNA reads TGTGCCAGCAGCCCTCAGTTGGGACAGGGGGGACACGAGCAGTACTTC. The V and J genes are TRBV28 and TRBJ2-7; TRBD1 agrees at 11 bases. This CDR3 contains 16 residues. Germline trimming cut 6 bases from V and 5 bases from J; bases unmatched to any gene: 12. In germline, CDR1 is MDHEN, CDR2 SYDVKM.